This TCR beta chain was obtained from a study of beta chain features in type 1 diabetes. Regarding the study as a whole: The study notes PCR might favor shorter templates equally in patients and controls. Healthy donors had naive, central memory and Treg TCRB repertoires that appeared less similar than those seen among patients. Type 1 diabetes patients had fewer VDJ junction insertions and more deletions.

Reverse transcribing all isolated RNA meant expressed TCRB transcripts were sequenced. Clones were sequenced by immunoSEQ multiplex PCR, and TCRdb holds only the in-frame ones, with some missing. The sample has 250,000 to 300,000 clones; 7.5% to 9.5% are singletons. Purities in excess of 95% were seen in all sorted populations. This clone was detected a few times. Its antigen is unknown. The germline V gene encodes CDR1 SEHNR and CDR2 FQNEAQ (reference sequence). This CDR3 is built from 17 residues. V was clipped by 3 bases and J by 1 base; unmatched bases: 10. Sequencing was carried out using central memory CD4+ T cells from blood. The receptor comes from a woman under 30 in good health. J is TRBJ1-2 and V is TRBV7-9; 8 bases are a match to TRBD1. Here the CDR3 DNA reads TGTGCCAGCAGCTTCCCCCGGACAGGGCGCGGTAACTATGGCTACACCTTC. Translated: CASSFPRTGRGNYGYTF.